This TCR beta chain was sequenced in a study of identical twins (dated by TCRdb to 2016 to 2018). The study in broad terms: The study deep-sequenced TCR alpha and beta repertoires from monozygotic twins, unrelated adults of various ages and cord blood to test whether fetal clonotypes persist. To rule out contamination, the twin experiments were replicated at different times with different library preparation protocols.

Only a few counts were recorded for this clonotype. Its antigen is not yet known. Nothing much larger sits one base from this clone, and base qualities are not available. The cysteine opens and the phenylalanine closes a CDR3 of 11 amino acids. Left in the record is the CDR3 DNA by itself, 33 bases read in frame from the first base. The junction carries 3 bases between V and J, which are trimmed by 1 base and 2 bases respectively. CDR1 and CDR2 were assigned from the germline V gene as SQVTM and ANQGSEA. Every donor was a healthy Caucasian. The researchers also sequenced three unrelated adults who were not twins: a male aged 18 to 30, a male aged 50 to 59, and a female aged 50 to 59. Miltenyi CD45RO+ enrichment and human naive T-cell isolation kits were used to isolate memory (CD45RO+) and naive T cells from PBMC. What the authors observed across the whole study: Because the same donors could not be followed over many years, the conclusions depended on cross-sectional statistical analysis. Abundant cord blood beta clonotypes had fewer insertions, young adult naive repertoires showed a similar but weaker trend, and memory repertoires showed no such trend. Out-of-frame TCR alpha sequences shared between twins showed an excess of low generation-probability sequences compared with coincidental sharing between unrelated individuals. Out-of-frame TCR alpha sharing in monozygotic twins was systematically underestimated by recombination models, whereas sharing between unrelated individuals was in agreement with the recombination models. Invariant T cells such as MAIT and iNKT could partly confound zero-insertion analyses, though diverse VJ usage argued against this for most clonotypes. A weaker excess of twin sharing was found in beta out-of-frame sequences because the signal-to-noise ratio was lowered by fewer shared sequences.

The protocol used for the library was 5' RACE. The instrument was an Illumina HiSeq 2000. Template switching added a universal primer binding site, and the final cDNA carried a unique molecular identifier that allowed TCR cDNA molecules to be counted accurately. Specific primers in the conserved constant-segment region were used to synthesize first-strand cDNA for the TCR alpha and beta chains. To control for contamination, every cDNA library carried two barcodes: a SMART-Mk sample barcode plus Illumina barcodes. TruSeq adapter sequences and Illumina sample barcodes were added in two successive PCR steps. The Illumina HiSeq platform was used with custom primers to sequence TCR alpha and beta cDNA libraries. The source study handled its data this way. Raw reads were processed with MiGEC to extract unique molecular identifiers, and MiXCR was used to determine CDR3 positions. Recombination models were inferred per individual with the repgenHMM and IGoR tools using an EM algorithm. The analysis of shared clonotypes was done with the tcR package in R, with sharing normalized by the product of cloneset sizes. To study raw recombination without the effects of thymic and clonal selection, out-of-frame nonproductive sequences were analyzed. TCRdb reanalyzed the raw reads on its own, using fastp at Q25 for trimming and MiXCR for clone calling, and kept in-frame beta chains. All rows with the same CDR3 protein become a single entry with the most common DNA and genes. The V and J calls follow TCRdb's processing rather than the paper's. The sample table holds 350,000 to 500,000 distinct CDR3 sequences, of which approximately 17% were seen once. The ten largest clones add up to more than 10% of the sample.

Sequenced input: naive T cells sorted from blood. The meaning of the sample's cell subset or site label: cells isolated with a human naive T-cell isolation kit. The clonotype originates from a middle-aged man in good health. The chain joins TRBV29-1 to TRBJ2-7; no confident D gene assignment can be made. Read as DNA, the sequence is TGCAGCGTTGAAGTAGCCTACGAGCAGTACTTC. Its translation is CSVEVAYEQYF.